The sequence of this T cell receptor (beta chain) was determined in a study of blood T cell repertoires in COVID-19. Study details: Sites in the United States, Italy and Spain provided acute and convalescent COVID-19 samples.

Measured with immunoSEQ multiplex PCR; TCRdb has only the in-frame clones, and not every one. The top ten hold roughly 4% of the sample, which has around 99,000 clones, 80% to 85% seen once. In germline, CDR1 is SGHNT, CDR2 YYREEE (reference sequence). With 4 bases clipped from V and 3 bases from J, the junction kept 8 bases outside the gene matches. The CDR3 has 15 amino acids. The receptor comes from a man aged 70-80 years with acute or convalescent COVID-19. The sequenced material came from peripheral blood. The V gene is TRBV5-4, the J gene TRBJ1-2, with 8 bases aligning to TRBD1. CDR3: CASSQNRGMDYGYTF. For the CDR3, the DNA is TGTGCCAGCAGCCAAAACAGGGGGATGGACTATGGCTACACCTTC.